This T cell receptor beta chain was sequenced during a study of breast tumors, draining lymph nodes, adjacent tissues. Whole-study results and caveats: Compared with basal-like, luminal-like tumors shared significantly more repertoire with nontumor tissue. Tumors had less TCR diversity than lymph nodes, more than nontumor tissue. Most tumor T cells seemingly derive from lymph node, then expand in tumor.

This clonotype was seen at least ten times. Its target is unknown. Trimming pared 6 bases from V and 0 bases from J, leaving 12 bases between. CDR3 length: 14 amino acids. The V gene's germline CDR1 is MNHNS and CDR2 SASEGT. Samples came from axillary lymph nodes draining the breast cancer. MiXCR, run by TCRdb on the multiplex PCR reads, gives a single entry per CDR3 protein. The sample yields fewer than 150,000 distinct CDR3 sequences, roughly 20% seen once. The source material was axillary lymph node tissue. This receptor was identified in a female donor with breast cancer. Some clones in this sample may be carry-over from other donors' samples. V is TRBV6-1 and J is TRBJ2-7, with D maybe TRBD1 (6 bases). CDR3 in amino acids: CASRGDTSSYEQYF. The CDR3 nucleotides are TGTGCCAGCAGGGGGGACACCAGCTCCTACGAGCAGTACTTC.